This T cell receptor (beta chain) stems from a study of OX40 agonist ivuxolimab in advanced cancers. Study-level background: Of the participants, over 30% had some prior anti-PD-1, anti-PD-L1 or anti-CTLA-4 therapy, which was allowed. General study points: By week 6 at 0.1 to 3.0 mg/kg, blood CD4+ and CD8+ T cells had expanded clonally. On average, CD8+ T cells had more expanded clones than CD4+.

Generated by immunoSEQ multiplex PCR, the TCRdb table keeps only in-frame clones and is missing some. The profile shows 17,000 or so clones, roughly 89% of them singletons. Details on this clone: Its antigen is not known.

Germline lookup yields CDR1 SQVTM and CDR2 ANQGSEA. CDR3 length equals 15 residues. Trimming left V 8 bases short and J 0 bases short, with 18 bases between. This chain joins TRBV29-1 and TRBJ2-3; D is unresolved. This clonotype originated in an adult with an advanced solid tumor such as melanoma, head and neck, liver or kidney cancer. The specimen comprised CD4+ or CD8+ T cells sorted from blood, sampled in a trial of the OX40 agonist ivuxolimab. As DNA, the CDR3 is TGCAGCCTGACGTGGAGCCGAGAAAGCACAGATACGCAGTATTTT. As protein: CSLTWSRESTDTQYF.